The 30 T cell receptor beta chains below all came from one sample that was sequenced in a study of shared clonotypes between healthy human individuals. Method: immunoSEQ multiplex PCR; TCRdb's copy keeps in-frame clones and lacks some. The table has approximately 2.5 million clones, over 85% seen once. Input material: naive CD4+ T cells from PBMCs. Subset of the sample: CD45RA+ positively selected. These receptors were obtained from a man in his late teens or twenties in good health. Some clones in this sample may be carry-over from other donors' samples.

The chain uses TRBV18 and TRBJ2-3; TRBD2 aligns across 14 bases. In germline, CDR1 is KGHSH, CDR2 LQKENI. J was trimmed by 2 bases and V by 3 bases; bases with no gene match: 13. The CDR3 is 20 residues long. This CDR3 reads CASSPRTGTSGSWHTDTQYF. For the CDR3, the DNA is TGTGCCAGCTCACCCCGTACCGGGACTAGCGGGAGCTGGCACACAGATACGCAGTATTTT.

Turning to this clone: This same CDR3 is encoded by further DNA sequences in the sample. The chain carries TRBV28 and TRBJ1-5; D gene unclear. This CDR3 spans 13 amino acids. With 3 bases removed from V and 1 base from J, the gap between germline ends came to 4 bases. The germline gives CDR1 MDHEN, CDR2 SYDVKM. CDR3: CASSFVSNQPQHF. The CDR3 DNA sequence: TGTGCCAGCAGTTTTGTCAGCAATCAGCCCCAGCATTTT.

V gene TRBV6-6 combines with J gene TRBJ1-1; 9 positions match TRBD1. Germline V CDR1 and CDR2: MNHNY, SVGAGI (reference sequence). V lost 2 bases, J lost 4 bases, and 5 bases stayed unmatched. The CDR3 runs 15 residues. CDR3 sequence: CASSYPKTGGTEAFF. DNA for the CDR3: TGTGCCAGCAGTTACCCAAAGACAGGGGGCACTGAAGCTTTCTTT.

V is TRBV4-1 and J is TRBJ2-1, with D unresolved. There are 17 residues in the CDR3. CDR1 MGHRA and CDR2 YSYEKL come from the germline V gene. V lost 1 base and J 0 bases, leaving 13 bases between the germline ends. The CDR3 DNA reads TGCGCCAGCAGCCAAGGGCGTCAAAGAAGCTCCTACAATGAGCAGTTCTTC. Its protein product is CASSQGRQRSSYNEQFF.

This chain joins TRBV5-4 and TRBJ1-2; 9 bases line up with TRBD1. V trimming: 0 bases; J trimming: 7 bases; junction bases outside the gene matches: 13. This CDR3 contains 17 residues. Germline-derived CDR1 and CDR2 are SGHNT and YYREEE (reference sequence). The CDR3 region has the DNA TGTGCCAGCAGCTTGGGGGCACCGGGACAGGGAATCGGTGGCTACACCTTC. This codes for CASSLGAPGQGIGGYTF. The entire variable domain, with the rest obtained from reference TRBV5-4 and TRBJ1-2, is as follows: ETGVTQSPTHLIKTRGQQVTLRCSSQSGHNTVSWYQQALGQGPQFIFQYYREEENGRGNFPPRFSGLQFPNYSSELNVNALELDDSALYLCASSLGAPGQGIGGYTFGSGTRLTVV.

This clone was recorded only once. This chain uses TRBV5-1 with TRBJ2-2; D unclear. The germline V gene has CDR1 SGHRS and CDR2 YFSETQ. The CDR3 loop spans 15 amino acids. Trimming cost V 1 base and J 0 bases, with 7 bases left between them. The CDR3 loop reads CASSLNTANTGELFF. CDR3 nucleotide sequence: TGCGCCAGCAGCTTGAATACAGCGAACACCGGGGAGCTGTTTTTT.

The gene calls are TRBV15 and TRBJ1-5; D ambiguous. V shed 0 bases and J shed 7 bases, with 13 bases lying between them. This CDR3 comprises 15 residues. CDR1 is LNHNV and CDR2 is YYDKDF in the germline V gene (reference sequence). Written as DNA, the CDR3 is TGTGCCACCAGCAGAGAACCCCAATTGGGGCAGCCCCAGCATTTT. Residues: CATSREPQLGQPQHF.

This chain connects TRBV29-1 to TRBJ1-2; D might be TRBD1 (5 bases). V lost 4 bases and J lost 8, with 20 bases in between. This CDR3 is 14 amino acids long. The germline gives CDR1 SQVTM, CDR2 ANQGSEA. The CDR3 coding sequence is TGCAGCGTTGGTTATCGACAGTTTAATGGGGGCTACACCTTC. Residues: CSVGYRQFNGGYTF.

This chain joins TRBV28 and TRBJ2-7; D remains unclear. Trimming cost V 5 bases and J 2 bases, with 13 bases left between them. This CDR3 comprises 14 residues. Germline V lookup: CDR1 MDHEN, CDR2 SYDVKM. The CDR3 bases are TGTGCCAGCAGTCCCAGTTTCCCCCCCTACGAGCAGTACTTC. This encodes CASSPSFPPYEQYF.

V usage is TRBV28 and J usage is TRBJ1-2; 7 bases fit TRBD1. CDR3 length: 16 amino acids. The V and J ends lost 5 bases and 8 bases, in that order; junction bases with no gene match: 17. Germline V gives CDR1 MDHEN, CDR2 SYDVKM. CDR3 loop: CASSPTQTGTLGGYTF. CDR3 DNA sequence: TGTGCCAGCAGTCCCACCCAGACAGGGACACTGGGGGGCTACACCTTC.

This clone has only one observation. The chain carries TRBV19 and TRBJ2-1; 14 nucleotides align to TRBD2. J lost 11 bases, V lost 7 bases, and 13 bases had no gene match. The V gene's germline CDR1 is LNHDA and CDR2 SQIVND (reference sequence). The CDR3 consists of 16 residues. CDR3 sequence (DNA): TGTGCCAGTACCCCGGTCGAGACTAGCGGGAGGGGTCAGCAGTTCTTC. Translation gives CASTPVETSGRGQQFF.

The V gene is TRBV15, the J gene TRBJ2-5; D might be TRBD2 (5 bases). Per the germline V gene, CDR1 is LNHNV and CDR2 is YYDKDF (reference sequence). V shed 3 bases and J shed 5 bases, with 19 bases lying between them. The CDR3 is made up of 16 amino acids. CDR3 amino acids: CATSRELGGFWETQYF. CDR3 bases: TGTGCCACCAGCAGGGAACTAGGAGGTTTTTGGGAGACCCAGTACTTC.

This clone was counted only a few times. The V call is TRBV28, the J call TRBJ2-2; 9 bases align to TRBD1. V lost 4 bases, J lost 5 bases, and 2 bases stayed unmatched. This CDR3 region has 14 residues. The germline CDR1 and CDR2 sequences are MDHEN and SYDVKM. DNA for the CDR3: TGTGCCAGCAGTTACAGGGGGCTAACCGGGGAGCTGTTTTTT. Its translation is CASSYRGLTGELFF.

The gene calls are TRBV5-1 and TRBJ1-4; 7 bases map to TRBD1. The junction had 9 bases not matched to a gene; V was cut back by 4 bases and J by 6 bases. The CDR3 loop spans 15 amino acids. Germline values: CDR1 SGHRS, CDR2 YFSETQ. DNA of the CDR3: TGCGCCAGCAGCCCAAACAGGGGATTGGATGAAAAACTGTTTTTT. Protein sequence: CASSPNRGLDEKLFF.

The count of this clone is one. V gene TRBV28 combines with J gene TRBJ1-5, with D perhaps matching TRBD1 (6 bases). Per germline, CDR1 MDHEN and CDR2 SYDVKM. With 8 bases removed from V and 8 bases from J, the gap between germline ends came to 16 bases. There are 13 residues in the CDR3. CDR3 protein: CASGGQYSKPQHF. The CDR3 coding sequence is TGTGCCAGCGGGGGGCAGTATAGTAAGCCCCAGCATTTT.

V usage is TRBV5-1 and J usage is TRBJ1-1; TRBD1 agrees at 7 bases. CDR1 SGHRS and CDR2 YFSETQ come from the germline V gene. The V gene end was trimmed by 2 bases and the J gene end by 0 bases; junction bases not matched to a gene: 7. The length of the CDR3 is 16 residues. CDR3 loop: CASSFRDQGVNTEAFF. The CDR3 DNA reads TGCGCCAGCAGCTTCCGGGATCAGGGGGTGAACACTGAAGCTTTCTTT.

Only a few counts were recorded for this clone. The chain joins TRBV6-1 to TRBJ1-1, with D unresolved. Germline CDR1 is MNHNS and CDR2 is SASEGT. V shed 4 bases and J shed 1 base, with 4 bases lying between them. There are 12 residues in the CDR3. The CDR3 bases are TGTGCCAGCAGTGCGCCGAACACTGAAGCTTTCTTT. Amino acid sequence: CASSAPNTEAFF.

This clone was recorded once. This rearrangement joins TRBV27 to TRBJ2-7, with D uncertain. In germline, CDR1 is MNHEY, CDR2 SMNVEV (reference sequence). The ends were cut back, 7 bases at V and 3 bases at J, with 13 bases in the middle. The CDR3 sequence is 13 residues long. The CDR3 sequence: CASTSRLNYEQYF. Here the CDR3 DNA reads TGTGCCAGCACCTCCCGGCTGAACTACGAGCAGTACTTC.

This chain links TRBV14 with TRBJ2-2; D not resolved. This CDR3 is built from 13 residues. Germline CDR1 SGHDN, CDR2 FVKESK. Trimming took off 2 bases at V and 9 bases at J, with 10 bases between the two ends. The CDR3 sequence: CASSQNAGRELFF. DNA for the CDR3: TGTGCCAGCAGCCAAAATGCCGGCCGGGAGCTGTTTTTT. Complete variable domain (other parts from reference TRBV14 and TRBJ2-2): EAGVTQFPSHSVIEKGQTVTLRCDPISGHDNLYWYRRVMGKEIKFLLHFVKESKQDESGMPNNRFLAERTGGTYSTLKVQPAELEDSGVYFCASSQNAGRELFFGEGSRLTVL.

The chain recombines TRBV19 with TRBJ1-2, with 9 bases lining up with TRBD1. The CDR3 runs to 13 residues. CDR1 LNHDA and CDR2 SQIVND come from the germline V gene (reference sequence). Trimming at V came to 7 bases and at J to 4 bases, leaving 4 bases not matched to a gene. In DNA form, the CDR3 reads TGTGCCAGTAAACTGGACAGGGGCTATGGCTACACCTTC. This encodes CASKLDRGYGYTF.

The CDR3 sequence: CASSYRRTSNEQFF. CDR3 coding DNA: TGTGCCAGCAGCTATCGCCGGACTAGCAATGAGCAGTTCTTC. The V call is TRBV11-1, the J call TRBJ2-1, with 7 bases lining up with TRBD2. The CDR3 runs to 14 residues. J lost 6 bases, V lost 4 bases, and 6 bases had no gene match. Germline V CDR1 and CDR2: SGHAT, FQDESV (reference sequence).

This chain links TRBV6-5 with TRBJ2-7; 10 bases are shared with TRBD2. Germline loops: CDR1 MNHEY, CDR2 SVGAGI. The CDR3 length is 13 residues. Trimming removed 4 bases from V and 9 bases from J; junction bases left unmatched: 6. As DNA, the CDR3 is TGTGCCAGCAGTTTGGGACTAGCGAACGGGCAGTACTTC. Translating it yields CASSLGLANGQYF.

This clone was picked up one time. The gene calls are TRBV4-1 and TRBJ2-3, with D hard to call. Germline V gene data show CDR1 as MGHRA and CDR2 as YSYEKL. The V end was cut by 5 bases, the J end by 5 bases, with 8 bases between. This CDR3 is built from 12 residues. The CDR3 nucleotides read TGCGCCAGCAGCGGGATGAGAGATACGCAGTATTTT. Amino acids: CASSGMRDTQYF.

DNA for the CDR3: TGTGCCAGCAGCTTAGCTGGGACTTCCCCCTACAATGAGCAGTTCTTC. Encoded protein: CASSLAGTSPYNEQFF. This chain uses TRBV7-3 with TRBJ2-1, with a weak D call TRBD2 (6 bases). Germline V gene data show CDR1 as SGHTA and CDR2 as FQGTGA. The CDR3 covers 16 residues. V lost 2 bases and J 2 bases, leaving 13 bases between the germline ends.

J is TRBJ1-3 and V is TRBV7-2; D unclear. CDR3 size: 16 residues. The germline CDR1 and CDR2 sequences are SGHTA and FQGNSA. V dropped 0 bases and J dropped 3 bases, with 12 bases sitting between them. The CDR3 coding sequence is TGTGCCAGCAGCTTAGCGCCACACAGCGGTGGAAACACCATATATTTT. Protein product: CASSLAPHSGGNTIYF.

This clone was seen just once. The chain has TRBV5-1 and TRBJ2-6; D remains unclear. The CDR3 is made up of 19 amino acids. Per the germline V gene, CDR1 is SGHRS and CDR2 is YFSETQ. V was trimmed by 5 bases and J by 0 bases, leaving 21 bases between them. CDR3 coding DNA: TGCGCCAGCAGATTGCCGTCGGCTCCTCTCAGCTCTGGGGCCAACGTCCTGACTTTC. Protein product: CASRLPSAPLSSGANVLTF.

The gene calls are TRBV2 and TRBJ1-2; 7 bases align to TRBD1. The CDR3 totals 13 residues. Germline CDR1 SNHLY, CDR2 FYNNEI. Trimming removed 5 bases from V and 3 bases from J; junction bases left unmatched: 3. CDR3 DNA: TGTGCCAGCAGTAAAGGGACAGACTATGGCTACACCTTC. It codes for CASSKGTDYGYTF.

The chain employs TRBV28 and TRBJ2-7; 12 nucleotides match TRBD1. The CDR3 loop spans 14 amino acids. Germline V gives CDR1 MDHEN, CDR2 SYDVKM. The V segment lost 5 bases and the J segment 7 bases; nucleotides outside the gene matches: 6. Written as DNA, the CDR3 is TGTGCCAGCAGTGCCGGGACAGGGGGCGAGGAGCAGTACTTC. It translates to CASSAGTGGEEQYF.

The rearrangement uses TRBV29-1 and TRBJ2-4; D unclear. Trimming pared 7 bases from V and 0 bases from J, leaving 10 bases between. The CDR3 is 13 residues long. The germline V gene encodes CDR1 SQVTM and CDR2 ANQGSEA. Here the CDR3 reads CSARVLAKNIQYF. The CDR3, as DNA: TGCAGCGCTCGGGTTTTAGCCAAAAACATTCAGTACTTC.

The J gene is TRBJ2-2, the V gene TRBV30, with TRBD1 matching over 8 bases. Germline CDR1 and CDR2: GTSNPN and SVGIG (reference sequence). Trimming cost V 5 bases and J 4 bases; bases outside gene matches: 9. The CDR3 sequence is 15 residues long. The CDR3 sequence: CAWALDRVSTGELFF. For the CDR3, the DNA is TGTGCCTGGGCCTTGGACAGGGTTAGCACCGGGGAGCTGTTTTTT.